This T cell receptor beta chain was sequenced for a study of blood T cell repertoires in COVID-19. Across the study: Nucleic acid was either cDNA or gDNA, and it came from T cells, B-cell-depleted T cells, or PBMCs.

Enrolled through a virtual design, the participants were between 18 and 89 years of age and came from under 25 US areas. Cohorts were based on clinical histories the participants reported. This CDR3 is built from 20 residues. CDR1 and CDR2 (germline): SGDLS, YYNGEE. The V gene end was trimmed by 4 bases and the J gene end by 4 bases; junction bases not matched to a gene: 22. Source study methods: Reference gene primer amplification in the assay estimated nucleated cell counts. The table came from immunoSEQ multiplex PCR; TCRdb's copy has only in-frame clones and leaves some out. V, J and clone size are taken as reported in that table, and D and trimming were inferred from the DNA itself. The data show approximately 380,000 clones, approximately 90% seen once.

The chain is built from TRBV9 and TRBJ2-5, with 10 bases matching TRBD2. This clonotype originated in a woman between 40 and 50 years old who had been exposed to COVID-19. Sequencing was carried out using PBMCs or T cells enriched from blood (not recorded which). CDR3 loop: CASSPPQLSSGSQVRETQYF. CDR3 DNA sequence: TGTGCCAGCAGCCCTCCTCAACTCTCTAGCGGGAGCCAAGTCAGAGAGACCCAGTACTTC.